The clone carrying this T cell receptor beta chain was seen repeatedly, ten times or more. MiXCR was run by TCRdb on the 5' RACE reads, yielding one entry per CDR3 protein. The table has 570,000 or so distinct CDR3 sequences, 9.6% seen once. The record originates from a study of identical twins. Trimming left V 6 bases short and J 2 bases short, with 16 bases between. Germline CDR1 is DFQATT and CDR2 is SNEGSKA (reference sequence). The CDR3 spans 14 residues. These same records also appear under a second study, on yellow fever vaccine responses in identical twins.

V is TRBV20-1 and J is TRBJ2-5; D unclear. The sample taken for sequencing was PBMCs. This clonotype originated in a woman between 18 and 30 years old in good health. The CDR3 here is CSAVGLVGQETQYF. CDR3 coding DNA: TGCAGTGCCGTCGGCCTAGTGGGGCAAGAGACCCAGTACTTC.